One and the same sample provided the 21 T cell receptor beta chains below, sequenced in a study of OX40 agonist ivuxolimab in advanced cancers. Data came from immunoSEQ multiplex PCR; TCRdb stores just in-frame clones and leaves some out. The table has 60,000 or so clones, 70% to 90% seen once. Here the sequenced sample was CD4+ or CD8+ T cells sorted from blood, taken in a trial of the OX40 agonist ivuxolimab. These receptors originate from an adult with an advanced solid tumor such as melanoma, head and neck, liver or kidney cancer.

This clone was counted between two and nine times. This same CDR3 is encoded by further DNA sequences in the sample. This rearrangement joins TRBV5-6 to TRBJ1-6; D unclear. This CDR3 is 11 amino acids long. Trimming pared 4 bases from V and 7 bases from J, leaving 3 bases between. The germline V gene encodes CDR1 SGHDT and CDR2 YYEEEE. The CDR3 region is CASSRNSPLHF. The DNA of the CDR3 is TGTGCCAGCAGCCGAAATTCACCCCTCCACTTT.

This chain connects TRBV29-1 to TRBJ1-5, with D perhaps TRBD1 (5 bases). This CDR3 has 12 amino acids. V was shortened by 4 bases and J by 9 bases, with 13 bases between the two germline ends. The germline V gene encodes CDR1 SQVTM and CDR2 ANQGSEA. CDR3 protein: CSVGQLSGPQHF. The CDR3 region has the DNA TGCAGCGTTGGACAGCTCTCGGGGCCCCAGCATTTT.

This clone was counted between two and nine times. The CDR3 DNA reads as TGTGCCAGCAGCTTGGGTCAGGGCGCAGAAAAACTGTTTTTT. Protein: CASSLGQGAEKLFF. The chain is built from TRBV5-6 and TRBJ1-4; D perhaps matches TRBD1 (5 bases). Trimming shortened V by 0 bases and J by 8 bases, and 11 bases separated the two germline ends. Germline CDR1 and CDR2: SGHDT and YYEEEE. The CDR3 runs 14 residues.

The chain employs TRBV28 and TRBJ2-2, with 8 bases identical to TRBD1. The V and J ends lost 1 base and 5 bases, in that order; junction bases with no gene match: 3. There are 15 residues in the CDR3. The germline gives CDR1 MDHEN, CDR2 SYDVKM. For the CDR3, the DNA is TGTGCCAGCAGTTTATCCGACAGGGGAACCGGGGAGCTGTTTTTT. Protein product: CASSLSDRGTGELFF.

The chain combines TRBV7-6 with TRBJ2-7, with D unresolved. Germline V gives CDR1 SGHVS, CDR2 FNYEAQ. There are 12 residues in the CDR3. The germline V and J ends were trimmed by 3 bases and 5 bases, with 8 bases remaining between them. CDR3 coding DNA: TGTGCCAGCAGCTTTCTAGGTAACGAGCAGTACTTC. It yields the protein CASSFLGNEQYF.

This chain links TRBV5-1 with TRBJ2-3, with 12 bases matching TRBD2. In germline, CDR1 is SGHRS, CDR2 YFSETQ. With 5 bases clipped from V and 4 bases from J, the junction kept 5 bases outside the gene matches. The CDR3 contains 15 residues. The CDR3 DNA reads TGCGCCAGCAGAAAACTAGCGGGGGGCTCAGATACGCAGTATTTT. The encoded protein is CASRKLAGGSDTQYF.

V gene TRBV5-5 combines with J gene TRBJ2-2; 8 positions match TRBD1. Germline V CDR1 and CDR2: SGHKS, YYEKEE (reference sequence). Trimming removed 3 bases from V and 6 bases from J; junction bases left unmatched: 7. The CDR3 loop spans 15 amino acids. CDR3 amino acids: CASSSTGGKAGELFF. The DNA of the CDR3 is TGTGCCAGCAGCTCCACAGGGGGAAAGGCCGGGGAGCTGTTTTTT.

The sample holds one count of this clone. The J gene is TRBJ1-5, the V gene TRBV19; 7 nucleotides match TRBD1. The CDR3 consists of 13 residues. CDR1 LNHDA and CDR2 SQIVND come from the germline V gene (reference sequence). Germline trimming cut 5 bases from V and 4 bases from J; bases unmatched to any gene: 2. The CDR3 DNA follows: TGTGCCAGTAGTTACAGGGGAAATCAGCCCCAGCATTTT. Its protein product is CASSYRGNQPQHF.

The rearrangement uses TRBV15 and TRBJ2-5; 8 nucleotides align to TRBD1. V was pared by 2 bases and J by 2 bases, with 1 base of the junction left unmatched. This CDR3 is 14 amino acids long. Germline CDR1 reads LNHNV; CDR2 reads YYDKDF (reference sequence). CDR3 DNA: TGTGCCACCAGCAGAAACAGGGGGCAAGAGACCCAGTACTTC. It encodes CATSRNRGQETQYF.

The V and J genes are TRBV29-1 and TRBJ2-7; D is undetermined. This CDR3 comprises 11 residues. Trimming took off 5 bases at V and 3 bases at J, with 8 bases between the two ends. Germline V gene lookup returns CDR1 SQVTM and CDR2 ANQGSEA. The CDR3 DNA sequence: TGCAGCGTTAGTCAGGTCTACGAGCAGTACTTC. Translating it yields CSVSQVYEQYF.

Comments on this clone: Other DNA sequences in the same sample also yield this CDR3. The genes are TRBV5-4 and TRBJ2-2, with D unclear. CDR3 length: 13 amino acids. Trimming shortened V by 0 bases and J by 5 bases, and 5 bases separated the two germline ends. The germline gives CDR1 SGHNT, CDR2 YYREEE (reference sequence). CDR3 nucleotides: TGTGCCAGCAGCTTGGACGGGACCGGGGAGCTGTTTTTT. This codes for CASSLDGTGELFF. Full variable domain (missing parts from reference TRBV5-4 and TRBJ2-2): ETGVTQSPTHLIKTRGQQVTLRCSSQSGHNTVSWYQQALGQGPQFIFQYYREEENGRGNFPPRFSGLQFPNYSSELNVNALELDDSALYLCASSLDGTGELFFGEGSRLTVL.

The chain links TRBV19 to TRBJ2-7; TRBD2 might be the D (5 bases). V lost 3 bases and J 7 bases, leaving 13 bases between the germline ends. The CDR3 covers 13 residues. The V gene's germline CDR1 is LNHDA and CDR2 SQIVND (reference sequence). The CDR3 DNA sequence: TGTGCCAGTAGTATCGAAATCACGGGGGAGCAGTACTTC. It encodes CASSIEITGEQYF.

The CDR3 region is CASSLQVDTEAFF. As DNA, the CDR3 is TGTGCCAGCAGCTTACAGGTGGACACTGAAGCTTTCTTT. The chain joins TRBV5-4 to TRBJ1-1; tentative D call: TRBD1 (5 bases). The CDR3 runs to 13 residues. V lost 2 bases, J lost 3 bases, and 8 bases lay in between. CDR1 is SGHNT and CDR2 is YYREEE in the germline V gene (reference sequence).

The V gene is TRBV4-2, the J gene TRBJ1-4, with D possibly TRBD1 on 5 matching bases. This CDR3 is 15 amino acids long. Trimming removed 1 base at V and 6 bases at J, with 12 bases between. Germline lookup yields CDR1 LGHNA and CDR2 YNFKEQ. The CDR3: CASSQGDQGYEKLFF. CDR3 coding DNA: TGTGCCAGCAGCCAAGGGGATCAGGGTTATGAAAAACTGTTTTTT.

This clone has only a few counts. This chain joins TRBV10-3 and TRBJ2-7, with 9 bases matching TRBD2. Trimming removed 6 bases from V and 5 bases from J; junction bases left unmatched: 5. The V gene's germline CDR1 is ENHRY and CDR2 SYGVKD. The CDR3 loop spans 13 amino acids. CDR3: CAISLAGGNEQYF. The DNA for the CDR3 is TGTGCCATCAGCCTCGCGGGGGGGAACGAGCAGTACTTC.

This clone is a singleton in its sample. The rearrangement joins TRBV6-1 to TRBJ2-7; D tentatively reads TRBD1 or TRBD2 (6 bases each). CDR1 MNHNS and CDR2 SASEGT come from the germline V gene. The CDR3 has 16 residues. The ends were cut back, 3 bases at V and 5 bases at J, with 20 bases in the middle. CDR3 nucleotides: TGTGCCAGCAGTGAGATCCCGGCAAGGGGGGATCACGAGCAGTACTTC. This codes for CASSEIPARGDHEQYF.

The chain uses TRBV25-1 and TRBJ2-1; TRBD2 matches at 9 bases. The CDR3 runs 12 residues. Looked up from germline, CDR1 is MGHDK and CDR2 is SYGVNS. With 8 bases clipped from V and 12 bases from J, the junction kept 8 bases outside the gene matches. CDR3 in amino acids: CASCGGGGPQFF. The CDR3 coding sequence is TGTGCCAGCTGCGGGGGGGGCGGCCCGCAGTTCTTC.

The CDR3 DNA is TGTGCCAGCAGTTACTCCCGGGGAGACAGGCAGCCCCAGCATTTT. This gives the protein CASSYSRGDRQPQHF. The gene calls are TRBV6-5 and TRBJ1-5; TRBD1 might be the D (6 bases). V lost 0 bases and J 7 bases, leaving 13 bases between the germline ends. Germline V CDR1 and CDR2: MNHEY, SVGAGI. The CDR3 sequence is 15 residues long.

The rearrangement links TRBV10-2 to TRBJ2-1, with TRBD2 identical over 10 bases. The germline V gene encodes CDR1 WSHSY and CDR2 SAAADI. The length of the CDR3 is 17 residues. V was clipped by 2 bases and J by 8 bases; unmatched bases: 12. The CDR3 is CASSERVGLARGHEQFF. In DNA, the CDR3 is TGCGCCAGCAGTGAGAGGGTGGGACTAGCGAGGGGGCATGAGCAGTTCTTC.

On this clone: It is unclear where the CDR3 begins or ends on the DNA, so no DNA is shown, and the CDR3 is as TCRdb lists it. V is TRBV6-5 and J is TRBJ1-1; TRBD1 is the table's D call and was not checked against the DNA. Germline V gene lookup returns CDR1 MNHEY and CDR2 SVGAGI. The CDR3 region is 16 residues in length, termini included. The CDR3 sequence is CASSSSRQGLNTEAFF.

V is TRBV11-3 and J is TRBJ2-1; either TRBD1 or TRBD2 may fit D (5 bases each). V was clipped by 1 base and J by 0 bases, with 10 bases between them. This CDR3 region has 16 residues. Germline-derived CDR1 and CDR2 are SGHNT and YENEEA. The CDR3 protein is CASSLGGGRSYNEQFF. In DNA, the CDR3 is TGTGCCAGCAGCTTAGGTGGGGGTCGCTCCTACAATGAGCAGTTCTTC.